These T cell receptor beta chains were read from a single sample in a study of control samples from healthy donors and cancer patients. Libraries were prepared by immunoSEQ multiplex PCR; TCRdb keeps only in-frame clonotypes and omits some of them. Of tens of thousands of clones detected, 88% appear once; the ten largest clones hold around 14%. The sequenced sample was blood. The receptor source for this set is a woman aged 70-85 years in good health. Each CDR3 is given with its conserved first and last residue. The order of the fields is J gene, D gene, clone size, V gene, CDR3 protein, CDR3 DNA. The D gene is left open where the match is weak. Clone sizes are given selectively: once, few, many, or a class where the clone is expanded.

j_gene: TRBJ2-1; d_gene: TRBD1; abundance: -; v_gene: TRBV10-3; CDR3aa: CAIRDRDSYNEQFF; CDR3nt: TGTGCCATCAGGGACAGGGACTCCTACAATGAGCAGTTCTTC
j_gene: TRBJ2-7; d_gene: -; abundance: -; v_gene: TRBV4-1; CDR3aa: CASSRPSGVSTYEQYF; CDR3nt: TGCGCCAGCAGCCGACCCTCAGGGGTGTCTACCTACGAGCAGTACTTC
j_gene: TRBJ1-5; d_gene: -; abundance: -; v_gene: TRBV5-1; CDR3aa: CASSPTGPDNQPQHF; CDR3nt: TGCGCCAGCAGCCCTACAGGGCCGGACAATCAGCCCCAGCATTTT
j_gene: TRBJ2-2; d_gene: TRBD1; abundance: -; v_gene: TRBV2; CDR3aa: CATDEGQGTGELFF; CDR3nt: TGTGCCACCGACGAGGGACAGGGCACCGGGGAGCTGTTTTTT
j_gene: TRBJ1-1; d_gene: -; abundance: -; v_gene: TRBV7-8; CDR3aa: CASSFSATVTEAFF; CDR3nt: TGTGCCAGCAGCTTTTCGGCCACGGTTACTGAAGCTTTCTTT
j_gene: TRBJ1-2; d_gene: -; abundance: -; v_gene: TRBV6-6; CDR3aa: CASSQGMGIYGYTF; CDR3nt: TGTGCCAGCAGTCAGGGGATGGGGATCTATGGCTACACCTTC
j_gene: TRBJ1-2; d_gene: TRBD1; abundance: few; v_gene: TRBV5-4; CDR3aa: CASSPSGQGYGYTF; CDR3nt: TGTGCCAGCAGCCCCTCAGGACAGGGCTATGGCTACACCTTC
j_gene: TRBJ1-4; d_gene: TRBD1; abundance: few; v_gene: TRBV28; CDR3aa: CASSWDRTKLFF; CDR3nt: TGTGCCAGCAGCTGGGACAGGACGAAACTGTTTTTT
j_gene: TRBJ1-2; d_gene: TRBD1; abundance: -; v_gene: TRBV3-1/TRBV3-2; CDR3aa: CASSQGQGPGYTF; CDR3nt: TGTGCCAGCAGCCAAGGACAGGGCCCTGGCTACACCTTC
j_gene: TRBJ2-1; d_gene: TRBD2; abundance: -; v_gene: TRBV7-2; CDR3aa: CASSLIAGGRNEQFF; CDR3nt: TGTGCCAGCAGCTTAATAGCGGGAGGGCGCAATGAGCAGTTCTTC
j_gene: TRBJ2-5; d_gene: TRBD1; abundance: once; v_gene: TRBV5-1; CDR3aa: CASSRDPGTGVLETQYF; CDR3nt: TGCGCCAGCAGTCGTGATCCCGGGACAGGGGTGTTAGAGACCCAGTACTTC
j_gene: TRBJ2-1; d_gene: TRBD2; abundance: -; v_gene: TRBV27; CDR3aa: CASSLRLAGGYNEQFF; CDR3nt: TGTGCCAGCAGTTTACGGCTCGCGGGGGGTTACAATGAGCAGTTCTTC
j_gene: TRBJ1-2; d_gene: TRBD1; abundance: -; v_gene: TRBV7-2; CDR3aa: CASSPYFGTGATHYGYTF; CDR3nt: TGTGCCAGCAGCCCATATTTTGGGACAGGAGCAACTCACTATGGCTACACCTTC
j_gene: TRBJ2-1; d_gene: TRBD2; abundance: -; v_gene: TRBV7-6; CDR3aa: CASSPQTSGSYNSEEQFF; CDR3nt: TGTGCCAGCAGCCCACAGACTAGCGGGAGTTATAATTCCGAAGAGCAGTTCTTC
j_gene: TRBJ1-4; d_gene: -; abundance: -; v_gene: TRBV5-1; CDR3aa: CASSPDRPTNEKLFF; CDR3nt: TGCGCCAGCAGCCCAGACAGGCCAACTAATGAAAAACTGTTTTTT
j_gene: TRBJ2-1; d_gene: -; abundance: -; v_gene: TRBV7-6; CDR3aa: CASSLIFGIGNEQFF; CDR3nt: TGTGCCAGCAGCTTAATTTTCGGCATAGGCAATGAGCAGTTCTTC
j_gene: TRBJ1-2; d_gene: TRBD1; abundance: -; v_gene: TRBV6-5; CDR3aa: CASWTGTGKRDTF; CDR3nt: TGTGCCAGCTGGACGGGGACAGGGAAAAGGGACACCTTC
j_gene: TRBJ1-5; d_gene: -; abundance: -; v_gene: TRBV6-6; CDR3aa: CASTLLGVQPQHF; CDR3nt: TGTGCCAGCACCCTGCTTGGGGTCCAGCCCCAGCATTTT
j_gene: TRBJ2-3; d_gene: -; abundance: once; v_gene: TRBV7-8; CDR3aa: CASSLGLGAGDTQYF; CDR3nt: TGTGCCAGCAGCTTAGGACTGGGGGCTGGGGATACGCAGTATTTT
j_gene: TRBJ1-1; d_gene: -; abundance: -; v_gene: TRBV7-3; CDR3aa: CASSSGYGTEAFF; CDR3nt: TGTGCCAGCAGCTCAGGGTACGGCACTGAAGCTTTCTTT
j_gene: TRBJ2-2; d_gene: -; abundance: -; v_gene: TRBV12-3/TRBV12-4; CDR3aa: CASSPFRSGELFF; CDR3nt: TGTGCCAGCAGCCCCTTTAGATCCGGGGAGCTGTTTTTT
j_gene: TRBJ2-2; d_gene: -; abundance: -; v_gene: TRBV7-9; CDR3aa: CASSLTGRTGELFF; CDR3nt: TGTGCCAGCAGCCTAACAGGGCGAACCGGGGAGCTGTTTTTT
j_gene: TRBJ1-1; d_gene: -; abundance: few; v_gene: TRBV9; CDR3aa: CASSVGSMNTEAFF; CDR3nt: TGTGCCAGCAGCGTAGGATCGATGAACACTGAAGCTTTCTTT
j_gene: TRBJ2-1; d_gene: TRBD2; abundance: once; v_gene: TRBV7-2; CDR3aa: CASAGGSFF; CDR3nt: TGTGCCAGCGCGGGGGGGAGCTTCTTC
j_gene: TRBJ2-3; d_gene: TRBD2; abundance: -; v_gene: TRBV7-2; CDR3aa: CASAAGTQTDTQYF; CDR3nt: TGTGCCAGTGCAGCGGGAACTCAAACAGATACGCAGTATTTT
j_gene: TRBJ2-1; d_gene: -; abundance: few; v_gene: TRBV19; CDR3aa: CASSNNPGTYNEQFF; CDR3nt: TGTGCCAGTAGCAATAACCCGGGAACCTACAATGAGCAGTTCTTC
j_gene: TRBJ2-2; d_gene: TRBD2; abundance: -; v_gene: TRBV15; CDR3aa: CATSRSATSGDTGELFF; CDR3nt: TGTGCCACCAGCAGATCGGCGACTAGCGGAGACACCGGGGAGCTGTTTTTT
j_gene: TRBJ2-1; d_gene: -; abundance: -; v_gene: TRBV19; CDR3aa: CASSIRFGFQNNEQFF; CDR3nt: TGTGCCAGTAGTATTCGTTTTGGGTTTCAGAACAATGAGCAGTTCTTC
j_gene: TRBJ1-5; d_gene: -; abundance: -; v_gene: TRBV19; CDR3aa: CASSIRTSEGNQPQHF; CDR3nt: TGTGCCAGTAGTATTAGGACTTCCGAGGGCAATCAGCCCCAGCATTTT
j_gene: TRBJ1-1; d_gene: -; abundance: -; v_gene: TRBV15; CDR3aa: CATSRDLPGGGEAFF; CDR3nt: TGTGCCACCAGCAGAGACCTACCGGGTGGAGGGGAAGCTTTCTTT
j_gene: TRBJ1-2; d_gene: -; abundance: -; v_gene: TRBV5-1; CDR3aa: CASSPQEKYGYTF; CDR3nt: TGCGCCAGCAGCCCTCAAGAGAAATATGGCTACACCTTC
j_gene: TRBJ1-2; d_gene: -; abundance: once; v_gene: TRBV20-1; CDR3aa: CSASTTGYGYTF; CDR3nt: TGCAGTGCTAGTACAACTGGCTATGGCTACACCTTC
j_gene: TRBJ1-1; d_gene: -; abundance: few; v_gene: TRBV6-1; CDR3aa: CASSEPEGEAFF; CDR3nt: TGTGCCAGCAGTGAACCCGAGGGTGAAGCTTTCTTT
j_gene: TRBJ2-5; d_gene: TRBD2; abundance: -; v_gene: TRBV5-4; CDR3aa: CASSSQREAIKETQYF; CDR3nt: TGTGCCAGCAGCTCCCAGCGGGAGGCGATCAAAGAGACCCAGTACTTC
j_gene: TRBJ1-4; d_gene: -; abundance: -; v_gene: TRBV30; CDR3aa: CAGDSPEGNEKLFF; CDR3nt: TGTGCCGGAGACAGCCCCGAGGGGAATGAAAAACTGTTTTTT
j_gene: TRBJ1-2; d_gene: -; abundance: -; v_gene: TRBV2; CDR3aa: CASTREIYGYTF; CDR3nt: TGTGCCAGTACGAGGGAGATCTATGGCTACACCTTC